This T cell receptor (beta chain) was sequenced in a study of cytomegalovirus exposure and HLA in healthy donors. Points from the study as a whole: A classifier reportedly called cytomegalovirus status with high sensitivity and specificity. Earlier results showed most TCR beta V segments being productive about 87% or about 30% of the time. An analysis was carried out later, and it reportedly showed fewer N-insertions in an Asian-associated ancestry cluster than the roughly 700-donor mean.

Remarks on this clone: The antigen is unknown.

Each donor was nominally healthy when sampled (though unrecorded immune exposures were likely). Germline V gene data show CDR1 as MNHNS and CDR2 as SASEGT. The CDR3 is 11 amino acids. Trimming took off 4 bases at V and 6 bases at J, with 4 bases between the two ends. Use of 60 Vbeta and 13 Jbeta primers characterized the PCR. Method: immunoSEQ multiplex PCR; TCRdb's copy keeps in-frame clones and lacks some. The repertoire includes some 140,000 clones, 73% of them detected once, and around 1.2% sits in the top ten. The sequenced sample was PBMCs. This TCR was recovered from a woman in her 40s in good health and CMV-seronegative. The J gene is TRBJ2-1, the V gene TRBV6-1; D gene uncertain. DNA of the CDR3: TGTGCCAGCAGTGTAGTCAATGAGCAGTTCTTC. Protein product: CASSVVNEQFF.